This TCR beta chain was profiled in a study of molecular identifiers for immune sequencing clone quantification. TCR libraries were built in bulk with a published protocol and specific TCR primers. TCRdb independently ran MiXCR on the PCR reads; one entry per CDR3 protein. The sample consists of tens of thousands of distinct CDR3 sequences, around 17% of them appearing once. The CDR3 contains 15 residues. The V and J ends lost 1 base and 1 base, in that order; junction bases with no gene match: 4. Germline V gene lookup returns CDR1 MNHEY and CDR2 SVGEGT. The V and J genes are TRBV6-2 or TRBV6-3 and TRBJ2-7; 7 positions match TRBD2. The sample comprised naive CD8+ T cells from blood, with Jurkat cell RNA spiked in. As for subset: FACS-sorted CD8+CD4-CCR7+CD45RA+ naive T cells. This receptor was taken from a human donor in good health. Some libraries in this study had Jurkat cell RNA spiked in. The DNA for the CDR3 is TGTGCCAGCAGTTACTTGGGACTACAATCCTACGAGCAGTACTTC. It codes for CASSYLGLQSYEQYF.